One sample yielded the 11 T cell receptor beta chains listed below, sequenced in a study of response to subunit inactivated influenza vaccine. Via MiXCR, TCRdb re-called the RT-PCR reads, giving one row per CDR3 protein. The sample records over 650,000 distinct CDR3 sequences, roughly 18% being singletons. The sample was PBMCs from blood, taken less than 6 days after vaccination. The receptors derive from a man aged 45-65 years who received an inactivated influenza vaccine.

The chain links TRBV14 to TRBJ2-7; 7 bases fit TRBD2. Trimming at V came to 0 bases and at J to 4 bases, leaving 6 bases not matched to a gene. Per the germline V gene, CDR1 is SGHDN and CDR2 is FVKESK. The CDR3 consists of 15 residues. The CDR3 coding sequence is TGTGCCAGCAGCCAAGATCCGGGAGGTGGGTACGAGCAGTACTTC. Amino acid sequence: CASSQDPGGGYEQYF. The full variable domain, its missing parts supplied by reference TRBV14 and TRBJ2-7, is EAGVTQFPSHSVIEKGQTVTLRCDPISGHDNLYWYRRVMGKEIKFLLHFVKESKQDESGMPNNRFLAERTGGTYSTLKVQPAELEDSGVYFCASSQDPGGGYEQYFGPGTRLTVT.

Concerning this clonotype itself: In this CDR3 the conserved last residue, phenylalanine or tryptophan, is missing, so a read error is likely. The chain employs TRBV7-6 and TRBJ2-7; tentative D call: TRBD2 (6 bases). CDR3 length: 18 residues. V lost 2 bases and J 4 bases, leaving 24 bases between the germline ends. Germline V gives CDR1 SGHVS, CDR2 FNYEAQ. The CDR3, as DNA: TGTGCCAGCAGCTTATTCCCCCGAACGGCAGGGAGGACTTACGAGCAGTACCTC. It is translated as CASSLFPRTAGRTYEQYL.

This rearrangement joins TRBV15 to TRBJ2-2, with a possible D match to TRBD1 (6 bases). The CDR3 sequence is 15 residues long. The ends were cut back, 3 bases at V and 4 bases at J, with 12 bases in the middle. Germline V gives CDR1 LNHNV, CDR2 YYDKDF (reference sequence). The CDR3 DNA is TGTGCCACCAGCAGCGACAGGCTACGCACCGGGGAGCTGTTTTTT. It codes for CATSSDRLRTGELFF.

This clonotype has just a few counts. The chain uses TRBV7-9 and TRBJ2-5; weak D call: TRBD1 (6 bases). The ends were cut back, 5 bases at V and 2 bases at J, with 21 bases in the middle. There are 17 residues in the CDR3. The germline CDR1 and CDR2 sequences are SEHNR and FQNEAQ (reference sequence). CDR3 amino acids: CASSALYDRTLQETQYF. CDR3 bases: TGTGCCAGCAGCGCATTGTATGACAGGACGTTACAAGAGACCCAGTACTTC.

Ten or more counts support this clonotype. The gene calls are TRBV5-1 and TRBJ2-2; D not certain. This CDR3 contains 14 residues. Germline-derived CDR1 and CDR2 are SGHRS and YFSETQ. Trimming cost V 4 bases and J 1 base, with 8 bases left between them. CDR3 in amino acids: CASSRVQNTGELFF. Written as DNA, the CDR3 is TGCGCCAGCAGCCGAGTCCAGAACACCGGGGAGCTGTTTTTT.

The chain recombines TRBV7-9 with TRBJ1-1; D is perhaps TRBD1 (5 bases). Trimming left V 5 bases short and J 1 base short, with 14 bases between. Germline CDR1 and CDR2: SEHNR and FQNEAQ (reference sequence). The CDR3 covers 15 residues. The CDR3 is CASSTTGAPNTEAFF. As DNA, the CDR3 is TGTGCCAGCAGCACCACAGGAGCTCCGAACACTGAAGCTTTCTTT.

This chain uses TRBV11-2 with TRBJ2-6, with 7 bases that match TRBD2. In germline, CDR1 is SGHAT, CDR2 FQNNGV. The V and J ends lost 4 bases and 1 base, in that order; junction bases with no gene match: 10. The length of the CDR3 is 18 residues. The DNA of the CDR3 is TGTGCCAGCAGCTCCCGGACTAGTATAAATTCTGGGGCCAACGTCCTGACTTTC. Translating gives CASSSRTSINSGANVLTF.

This clonotype was picked up a small number of times. The gene calls are TRBV29-1 and TRBJ2-7, with D perhaps matching TRBD1 (8 bases). CDR1 and CDR2 (germline): SQVTM, ANQGSEA. The germline V and J ends were trimmed by 7 bases and 3 bases, with 16 bases remaining between them. The CDR3 has 13 residues. CDR3 nucleotides: TGCAGCGGGGGGGGACAGGAGGGCTACGAGCAGTACTTC. It encodes CSGGGQEGYEQYF.

This clonotype was seen only a few times. One junction end does not reproduce the germline sequence, and a read error may be involved. The rearrangement links TRBV7-9 to TRBJ2-5; TRBD1 matches at 7 bases. CDR1 and CDR2 from the germline V gene are SEHNR and FQNEAQ (reference sequence). CDR3 length: 11 residues. The CDR3 DNA reads TGTGCCAGCACCCGAGGACAGGCCCCTATCTTC. Protein: CASTRGQAPIF. The entire variable domain, with the rest obtained from reference TRBV7-9 and TRBJ2-5, is as follows: DTGVSQNPRHKITKRGQNVTFRCDPISEHNRLYWYRQTLGQGPEFLTYFQNEAQLEKSRLLSDRFSAERPKGSFSTLEIQRTEQGDSAMYLCASTRGQAPIFGPGTRLLVL.

This clonotype was seen a handful of times. The V and J genes are TRBV5-1 and TRBJ2-1; the match to TRBD2 covers 9 bases. The V and J ends lost 0 bases and 9 bases, in that order; junction bases with no gene match: 10. The CDR3 spans 16 residues. The V gene's germline CDR1 is SGHRS and CDR2 YFSETQ. CDR3 DNA: TGCGCCAGCAGCTTGGAGGCGGGAGGGCCTTTTTTTGAGCAGTTCTTC. It translates to CASSLEAGGPFFEQFF.

The chain carries TRBV20-1 and TRBJ2-2; 14 nucleotides match TRBD2. Germline lookup yields CDR1 DFQATT and CDR2 SNEGSKA (reference sequence). The CDR3 has 17 amino acids. The V segment lost 0 bases and the J segment 4 bases; nucleotides outside the gene matches: 4. CDR3 sequence reads: CSARDTGTSGGTGELFF. For the CDR3, the DNA is TGCAGTGCTAGAGATACGGGGACTAGCGGGGGCACCGGGGAGCTGTTTTTT.